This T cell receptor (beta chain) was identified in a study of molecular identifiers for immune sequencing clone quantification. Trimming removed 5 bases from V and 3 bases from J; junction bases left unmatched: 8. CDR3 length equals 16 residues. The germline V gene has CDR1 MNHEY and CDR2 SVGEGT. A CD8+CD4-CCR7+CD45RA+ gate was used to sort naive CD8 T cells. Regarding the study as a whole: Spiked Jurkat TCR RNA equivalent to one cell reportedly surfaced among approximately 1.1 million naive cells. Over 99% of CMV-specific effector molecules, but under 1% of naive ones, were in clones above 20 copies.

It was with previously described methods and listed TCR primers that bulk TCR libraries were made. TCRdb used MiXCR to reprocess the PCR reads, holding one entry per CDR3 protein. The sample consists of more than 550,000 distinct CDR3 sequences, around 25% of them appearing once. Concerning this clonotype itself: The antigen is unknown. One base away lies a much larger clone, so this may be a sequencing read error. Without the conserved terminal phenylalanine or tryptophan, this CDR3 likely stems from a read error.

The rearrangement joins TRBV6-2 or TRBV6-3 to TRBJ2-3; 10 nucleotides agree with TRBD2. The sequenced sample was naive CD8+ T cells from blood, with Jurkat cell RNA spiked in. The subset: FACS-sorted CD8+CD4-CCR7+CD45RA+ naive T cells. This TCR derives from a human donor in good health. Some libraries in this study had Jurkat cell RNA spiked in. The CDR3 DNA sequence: TGTGCCAGCAGTCCAGGAAGCGGGGGGGCGACAGATACGCAGTATTCT. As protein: CASSPGSGGATDTQYS.